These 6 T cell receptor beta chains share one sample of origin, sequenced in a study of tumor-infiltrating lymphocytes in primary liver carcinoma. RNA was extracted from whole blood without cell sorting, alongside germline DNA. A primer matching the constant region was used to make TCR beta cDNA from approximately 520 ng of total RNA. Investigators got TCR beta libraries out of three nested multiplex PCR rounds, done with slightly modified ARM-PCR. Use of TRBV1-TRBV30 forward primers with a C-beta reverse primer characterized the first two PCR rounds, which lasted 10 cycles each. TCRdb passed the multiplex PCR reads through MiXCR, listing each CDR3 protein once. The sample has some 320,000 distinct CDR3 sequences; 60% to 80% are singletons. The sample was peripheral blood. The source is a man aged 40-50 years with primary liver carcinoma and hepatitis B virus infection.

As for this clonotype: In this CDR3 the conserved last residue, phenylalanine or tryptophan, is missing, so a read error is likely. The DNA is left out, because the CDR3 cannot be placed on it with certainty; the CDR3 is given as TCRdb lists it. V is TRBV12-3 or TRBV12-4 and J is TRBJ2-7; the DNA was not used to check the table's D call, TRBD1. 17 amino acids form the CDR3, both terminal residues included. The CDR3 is CASSFTGSVQGVYEEYL.

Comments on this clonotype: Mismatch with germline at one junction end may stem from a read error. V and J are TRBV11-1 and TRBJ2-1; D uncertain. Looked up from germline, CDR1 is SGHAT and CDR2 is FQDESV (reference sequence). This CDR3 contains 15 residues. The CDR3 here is CASSSLAGDYNEQFF. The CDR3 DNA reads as TGTGCCAGTAGCTCCCTCGCTGGAGACTACAATGAGCAGTTCTTC.

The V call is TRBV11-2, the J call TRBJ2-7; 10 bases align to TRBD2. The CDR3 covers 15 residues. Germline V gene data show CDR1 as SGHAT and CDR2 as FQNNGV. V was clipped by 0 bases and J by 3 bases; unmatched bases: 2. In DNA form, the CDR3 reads TGTGCCAGCAGCTTAGAGGCTAGCGGGAGCTACGAGCAGTACTTC. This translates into CASSLEASGSYEQYF.

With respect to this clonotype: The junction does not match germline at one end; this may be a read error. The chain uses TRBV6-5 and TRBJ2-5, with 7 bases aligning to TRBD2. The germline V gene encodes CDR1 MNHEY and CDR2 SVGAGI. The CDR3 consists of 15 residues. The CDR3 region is CGSRERTRGHNEQYF. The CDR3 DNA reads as TGTGGCAGCAGAGAGAGGACTAGAGGGCACAATGAGCAGTACTTC.

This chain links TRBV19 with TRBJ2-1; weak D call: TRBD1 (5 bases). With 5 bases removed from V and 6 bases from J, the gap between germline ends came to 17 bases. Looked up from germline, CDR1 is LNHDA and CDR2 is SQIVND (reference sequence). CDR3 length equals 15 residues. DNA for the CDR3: TGTGCCAGTAGTCCAGGGCCCGGTAGGGGCAATGAGCAGTTCTTC. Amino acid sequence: CASSPGPGRGNEQFF.

The CDR3 region has the DNA TGTGCCAGGAGCCCCTATGGCTACACCTTC. Its translation is CARSPYGYTF. The chain recombines TRBV11-2 with TRBJ1-2, with D unclear. The V end was cut by 9 bases, the J end by 4 bases, with 6 bases between. CDR1 is SGHAT and CDR2 is FQNNGV in the germline V gene. The CDR3 is 10 amino acids.